The next 28 T cell receptor beta chains were all read from a single sample in a study of cytomegalovirus exposure and HLA in healthy donors. Here immunoSEQ multiplex PCR was the method, and the copy in TCRdb shows in-frame clones only, minus some. The data contain about 160,000 clones, around nine tenths of them seen just once; the ten biggest clones take up about 2.2%. Material for sequencing was PBMCs. The receptors were sampled from a woman aged 18-29 years in good health and CMV-seronegative.

This clone was seen only a few times. The chain recombines TRBV7-2 with TRBJ1-2, with TRBD1 matching over 8 bases. Germline V lookup: CDR1 SGHTA, CDR2 FQGNSA. Trimming cost V 5 bases and J 2 bases; bases outside gene matches: 7. This CDR3 region has 15 residues. CDR3 in amino acids: CASSPTTGANYGYTF. The CDR3 DNA reads TGTGCCAGCAGCCCGACGACAGGGGCAAACTATGGCTACACCTTC.

The chain has TRBV27 and TRBJ2-2; 7 bases map to TRBD2. The length of the CDR3 is 11 residues. The trim removed 10 bases at V and 7 bases at J, leaving 3 bases unmatched. Germline-derived CDR1 and CDR2 are MNHEY and SMNVEV (reference sequence). The DNA for the CDR3 is TGTGCCACCACGGGGGGCGGGGAGCTGTTTTTT. Translation: CATTGGGELFF.

The chain uses TRBV27 and TRBJ1-2, with TRBD1 matching over 10 bases. The CDR3 has 16 amino acids. V lost 5 bases, J lost 5 bases, and 11 bases stayed unmatched. Germline assignment: CDR1 MNHEY and CDR2 SMNVEV (reference sequence). The CDR3 DNA follows: TGTGCCAGCAGTAAATCGACAGGGGGCCGTCAGTATGGCTACACCTTC. Translating gives CASSKSTGGRQYGYTF.

This sequence joins TRBV6-1 and TRBJ1-2; D ambiguous. The CDR3 loop spans 15 amino acids. V gave up 4 bases and J gave up 1 base, with 13 bases separating them. CDR1 and CDR2 from the germline V gene are MNHNS and SASEGT. Written as DNA, the CDR3 is TGTGCCAGCAGTGTCCTCCCCCCAGATAACTATGGCTACACCTTC. Translation: CASSVLPPDNYGYTF.

The chain employs TRBV7-3 and TRBJ2-5; 8 bases line up with TRBD2. The J segment lost 5 bases and the V segment lost 5 bases, leaving 7 bases of the junction unmatched. The CDR3 is made up of 14 amino acids. Germline values: CDR1 SGHTA, CDR2 FQGTGA. CDR3: CASSPNGGAETQYF. The CDR3 nucleotides read TGTGCCAGCAGCCCAAACGGGGGGGCCGAGACCCAGTACTTC. The variable domain in full, completed from reference TRBV7-3 and TRBJ2-5, reads GAGVSQTPSNKVTEKGKYVELRCDPISGHTALYWYRQSLGQGPEFLIYFQGTGAADDSGLPNDRFFAVRPEGSVSTLKIQRTERGDSAVYLCASSPNGGAETQYFGPGTRLLVL.

The chain carries TRBV5-1 and TRBJ1-1; D not certain. The CDR3 is made up of 13 amino acids. Trimming stripped 3 bases from V and 2 bases from J, with 8 bases between. Per germline, CDR1 SGHRS and CDR2 YFSETQ. The CDR3 region has the DNA TGCGCCAGCAGCTCCAGATACAACACTGAAGCTTTCTTT. Its protein is CASSSRYNTEAFF.

The gene calls are TRBV7-2 and TRBJ1-1; 10 bases are a match to TRBD1. The CDR3 runs to 16 residues. The V gene's germline CDR1 is SGHTA and CDR2 FQGNSA. Trimming took 0 bases from V and 8 from J; bases not matched to a gene: 9. CDR3 in DNA: TGTGCCAGCAGCTTAGCGAGTCCGGGACAGGGGATGGAAGCTTTCTTT. This codes for CASSLASPGQGMEAFF. Looking up the rest from reference TRBV7-2 and TRBJ1-1 gives the full variable domain: GAGVSQSPSNKVTEKGKDVELRCDPISGHTALYWYRQSLGQGLEFLIYFQGNSAPDKSGLPSDRFSAERTGGSVSTLTIQRTQQEDSAVYLCASSLASPGQGMEAFFGQGTRLTVV.

This clone was picked up one time. J is TRBJ2-3 and V is TRBV6-4; 9 bases are shared with TRBD2. The V segment lost 5 bases and the J segment 1 base; nucleotides outside the gene matches: 4. Germline V gene sequence: CDR1 MRHNA, CDR2 SNTAGT. The CDR3 sequence is 15 residues long. The CDR3 bases are TGTGCCAGCAGTCACTTAGCGGGAGGCACAGATACGCAGTATTTT. It specifies CASSHLAGGTDTQYF.

The V call is TRBV11-2, the J call TRBJ1-2, with TRBD1 matching 8 bases. CDR1 and CDR2 (germline): SGHAT, FQNNGV. The CDR3 has 12 amino acids. J was trimmed by 7 bases and V by 7 bases; bases with no gene match: 5. CDR3 amino acids: CASTGTGGGYTF. The CDR3, as DNA: TGTGCCAGCACCGGGACAGGAGGTGGCTACACCTTC.

The genes are TRBV5-1 and TRBJ2-7; 9 nucleotides match TRBD1. J was trimmed by 6 bases and V by 4 bases; bases with no gene match: 5. CDR3 size: 13 residues. Per the germline V gene, CDR1 is SGHRS and CDR2 is YFSETQ. The CDR3 bases are TGCGCCAGCAGCCCCGGACAGGGGACCGAGCAGTACTTC. It codes for CASSPGQGTEQYF.

The rearrangement joins TRBV15 to TRBJ2-7, with 13 bases lining up with TRBD2. This CDR3 comprises 18 residues. V was clipped by 0 bases and J by 2 bases; unmatched bases: 7. Germline CDR1 reads LNHNV; CDR2 reads YYDKDF (reference sequence). The CDR3 reads CATSRDGTSGKVTYEQYF. The CDR3 DNA reads TGTGCCACCAGCAGAGACGGGACTAGCGGGAAAGTAACCTACGAGCAGTACTTC.

The rearrangement links TRBV6-5 to TRBJ2-2; 7 positions match TRBD1. Losses at the gene ends were 6 bases for V and 6 bases for J; bases not matched to a gene: 4. The CDR3 has 13 residues. Germline-derived CDR1 and CDR2 are MNHEY and SVGAGI. Here the CDR3 DNA reads TGTGCCAGCAGCCTCGGGACAGCCGGGGAGCTGTTTTTT. As protein: CASSLGTAGELFF.

V gene TRBV9 combines with J gene TRBJ2-7; weak D call: TRBD2 (5 bases). V was cut by 4 bases and J by 5 bases, with 28 bases left in between. This CDR3 is 18 amino acids long. Germline V gene data show CDR1 as SGDLS and CDR2 as YYNGEE. CDR3 region: CASSPSRSPSPSGDEQYF. DNA for the CDR3: TGTGCCAGCAGCCCTTCACGTAGCCCATCTCCATCCGGGGACGAGCAGTACTTC.

This clone was found a few times. The chain employs TRBV6-6 and TRBJ2-2; the match to TRBD1 covers 7 bases. The CDR3 runs to 14 residues. The V gene's germline CDR1 is MNHNY and CDR2 SVGAGI (reference sequence). With V trimmed by 8 bases and J by 1 base, 4 bases remained unmatched. The CDR3 is CASVDRVNTGELFF. The CDR3 nucleotides read TGTGCCAGCGTCGACAGGGTGAACACCGGGGAGCTGTTTTTT.

J is TRBJ2-7 and V is TRBV7-6; the D gene is possibly TRBD2 (5 bases). The CDR3 runs to 15 residues. V shed 5 bases and J shed 2 bases, with 16 bases lying between them. CDR1 is SGHVS, CDR2 FNYEAQ, per germline. The CDR3 DNA sequence: TGTGCCAGCAGCCGCTACCGGGATCCCACCTACGAGCAGTACTTC. Translated: CASSRYRDPTYEQYF.

The rearrangement uses TRBV7-9 and TRBJ1-4; tentative D call: TRBD1 (6 bases). The V end was cut by 4 bases, the J end by 7 bases, with 16 bases between. Looked up from germline, CDR1 is SEHNR and CDR2 is FQNEAQ (reference sequence). The CDR3 runs 15 residues. CDR3 DNA: TGTGCCAGCAGCTCAGGGCGGGGGGCTGTTGAAAAACTGTTTTTT. It translates to CASSSGRGAVEKLFF.

The chain combines TRBV2 with TRBJ2-7; D perhaps matches TRBD1 (5 bases). CDR1 and CDR2 from the germline V gene are SNHLY and FYNNEI. V lost 6 bases and J 0 bases, leaving 15 bases between the germline ends. The CDR3 length is 15 residues. CDR3 sequence reads: CASSRPTDLSYEQYF. In DNA, the CDR3 is TGTGCCAGCAGCCGCCCGACAGACCTCTCCTACGAGCAGTACTTC.

CDR3 in amino acids: CASSFRGEIQPQHF. Written as DNA, the CDR3 is TGTGCCAGCAGTTTCCGGGGGGAGATACAGCCCCAGCATTTT. The chain carries TRBV27 and TRBJ1-5, with a tentative D call TRBD1 (5 bases). The germline CDR1 and CDR2 sequences are MNHEY and SMNVEV (reference sequence). V dropped 3 bases and J dropped 7 bases, with 13 bases sitting between them. The CDR3 contains 14 residues.

The chain has TRBV10-2 and TRBJ2-7; TRBD1 agrees at 9 bases. V was pared by 6 bases and J by 4 bases, with 1 base of the junction left unmatched. This CDR3 region has 12 residues. CDR1 and CDR2 (germline): WSHSY, SAAADI. CDR3 coding DNA: TGCGCCAGCAGGACAGGGGGATACGAGCAGTACTTC. Its protein product is CASRTGGYEQYF.

The V call is TRBV7-6, the J call TRBJ1-1; 8 positions match TRBD1. CDR1 SGHVS and CDR2 FNYEAQ come from the germline V gene. The CDR3 is 17 amino acids. The ends lost 4 bases at V and 1 base at J; junction bases unmatched: 11. CDR3 in DNA: TGTGCCAGCAGCTCAAGACCCAGGACAGGGACGAACACTGAAGCTTTCTTT. Translation: CASSSRPRTGTNTEAFF.

The chain carries TRBV13 and TRBJ2-3; D unresolved. V lost 3 bases and J lost 11, with 9 bases in between. This CDR3 comprises 11 residues. CDR1 and CDR2 from the germline V gene are PRHDT and FYEKMQ (reference sequence). The CDR3 reads CASSLAGRQYF. In DNA form, the CDR3 reads TGTGCCAGCAGCTTGGCAGGCAGGCAGTATTTT.

The chain links TRBV11-3 to TRBJ2-3; 8 bases align to TRBD2. V dropped 3 bases and J dropped 5; count of bases not matched to a gene: 7. The germline CDR1 and CDR2 sequences are SGHNT and YENEEA. The CDR3 runs to 15 residues. The CDR3 region has the DNA TGTGCCAGCAGCTTTCGCGGGGGGCGGGGAGATACGCAGTATTTT. It codes for CASSFRGGRGDTQYF.

The CDR3 sequence: CASTGTGLSTRGGYTF. The CDR3 DNA reads as TGTGCCAGCACGGGGACAGGGCTCAGCACTAGGGGTGGCTACACCTTC. The chain combines TRBV11-3 with TRBJ1-2; 9 bases are a match to TRBD1. The germline CDR1 and CDR2 sequences are SGHNT and YENEEA. V was clipped by 7 bases and J by 7 bases; unmatched bases: 16. CDR3 length equals 16 residues.

This rearrangement joins TRBV6-4 to TRBJ2-1; 7 nucleotides line up with TRBD1. J was trimmed by 3 bases and V by 5 bases; bases with no gene match: 7. The V gene's germline CDR1 is MRHNA and CDR2 SNTAGT. The CDR3 is made up of 15 amino acids. DNA of the CDR3: TGTGCCAGCAGTAGGGAACCAGGGGGCTACAATGAGCAGTTCTTC. It yields the protein CASSREPGGYNEQFF.

CDR3 DNA: TGTGCCAGCAGCTTGTACGGGATTCAGGGCTACACCTTC. It is translated as CASSLYGIQGYTF. The chain links TRBV5-4 to TRBJ1-2; no definite D call. Germline V gene lookup returns CDR1 SGHNT and CDR2 YYREEE (reference sequence). The V gene lost 1 base and the J gene lost 8 bases, with 12 bases spanning the gap. The CDR3 covers 13 residues.

V and J are TRBV18 and TRBJ2-7; TRBD2 might be the D (6 bases). The CDR3 length is 13 residues. Germline CDR1 reads KGHSH; CDR2 reads LQKENI. Between the trimmed V and J ends, which lost 3 bases and 0 bases, there was a span of 6 bases. The DNA for the CDR3 is TGTGCCAGCTCACCCGGGAGCTCCTACGAGCAGTACTTC. It yields the protein CASSPGSSYEQYF.

V is TRBV5-1 and J is TRBJ2-4, with TRBD2 matching over 7 bases. J was trimmed by 6 bases and V by 3 bases; bases with no gene match: 9. Germline V lookup: CDR1 SGHRS, CDR2 YFSETQ. The CDR3 is 15 amino acids. In nucleotides, the CDR3 is TGCGCCAGCAGCTACGCCGGGGGAGGGGTAAACATTCAGTACTTC. It is translated as CASSYAGGGVNIQYF.

This chain uses TRBV5-4 with TRBJ2-7; 8 bases map to TRBD1. With 4 bases clipped from V and 0 bases from J, the junction kept 9 bases outside the gene matches. The CDR3 has 16 amino acids. The germline V gene has CDR1 SGHNT and CDR2 YYREEE (reference sequence). The CDR3 is CASSSGQGISSYEQYF. The CDR3 nucleotides read TGTGCCAGCAGCAGCGGACAGGGAATAAGCTCCTACGAGCAGTACTTC.